The entry below gives a single T cell receptor beta chain sequence along with its context. This specimen comes from a study of blood T cell repertoires in COVID-19. Study summary: PBMCs, B-cell-depleted T cells, or T cells were the source of the cDNA or gDNA that made up the material.

Under the authors' procedure: Amplification with reference gene primers provided the estimates of nucleated cell counts. The protocol was immunoSEQ multiplex PCR, while the TCRdb copy is restricted to in-frame clones and leaves out a portion. V, J and clone size reflect that table, while D and trimming were determined from the DNA. This table holds about 240,000 clones, 80% to 95% found once. The germline CDR1 and CDR2 sequences are SGHVS and FNYEAQ. The CDR3 sequence is 16 residues long. J gave up 3 bases and V 5 bases, and 6 bases lay outside the gene matches. The sequencing input was peripheral blood. The rearrangement links TRBV7-6 to TRBJ2-5; TRBD2 aligns across 13 bases. The sequence came from a young man with COVID-19, enrolled during active disease. CDR3 sequence: CASSPSGLAGEETQYF. Written as DNA, the CDR3 is TGTGCCAGCAGCCCGAGTGGACTAGCGGGAGAAGAGACCCAGTACTTC.